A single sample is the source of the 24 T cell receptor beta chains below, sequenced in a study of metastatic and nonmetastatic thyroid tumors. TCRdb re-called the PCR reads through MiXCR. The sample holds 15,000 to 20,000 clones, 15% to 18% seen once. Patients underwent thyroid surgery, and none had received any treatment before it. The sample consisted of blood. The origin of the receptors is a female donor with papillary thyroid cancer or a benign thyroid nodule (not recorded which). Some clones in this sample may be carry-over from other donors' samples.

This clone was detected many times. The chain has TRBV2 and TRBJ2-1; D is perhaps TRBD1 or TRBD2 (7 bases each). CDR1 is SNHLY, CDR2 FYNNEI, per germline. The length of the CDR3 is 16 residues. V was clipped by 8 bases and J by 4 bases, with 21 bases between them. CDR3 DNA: TGTGCCAGCGCGGAGGGGGAGGGGACAGTATACAATGAGCAGTTCTTC. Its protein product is CASAEGEGTVYNEQFF.

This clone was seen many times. The CDR3 bases are TGTGCCAGTAGCCCTAGAAATCAGCCCCAGCATTTT. This gives the protein CASSPRNQPQHF. J is TRBJ1-5 and V is TRBV19, with D uncertain. Between the trimmed V and J ends, which lost 6 bases and 4 bases, there was a span of 7 bases. The CDR3 loop spans 12 amino acids. CDR1 is LNHDA and CDR2 is SQIVND in the germline V gene (reference sequence). Using reference TRBV19 and TRBJ1-5 for the parts outside the CDR3, the full variable domain is DGGITQSPKYLFRKEGQNVTLSCEQNLNHDAMYWYRQDPGQGLRLIYYSQIVNDFQKGDIAEGYSVSREKKESFPLTVTSAQKNPTAFYLCASSPRNQPQHFGDGTRLSIL.

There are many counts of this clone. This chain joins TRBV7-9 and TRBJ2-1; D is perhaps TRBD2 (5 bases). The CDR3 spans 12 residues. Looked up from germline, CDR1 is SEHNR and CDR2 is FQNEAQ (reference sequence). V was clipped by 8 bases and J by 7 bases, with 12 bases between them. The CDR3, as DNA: TGTGCCAGCGGGAGCTTACAAAATGAGCAGTTCTTC. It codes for CASGSLQNEQFF.

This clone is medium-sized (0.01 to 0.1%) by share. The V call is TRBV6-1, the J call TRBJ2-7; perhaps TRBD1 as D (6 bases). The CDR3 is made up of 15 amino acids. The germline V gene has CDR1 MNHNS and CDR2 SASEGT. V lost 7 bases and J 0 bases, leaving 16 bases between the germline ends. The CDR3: CASTQLGGSSYEQYF. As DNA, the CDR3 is TGTGCCAGCACCCAACTAGGGGGTTCCTCCTACGAGCAGTACTTC.

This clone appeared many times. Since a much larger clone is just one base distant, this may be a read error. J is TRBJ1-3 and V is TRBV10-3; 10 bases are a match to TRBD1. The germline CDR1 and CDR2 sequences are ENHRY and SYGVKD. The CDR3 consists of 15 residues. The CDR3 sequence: CAITRDRGSGNTTYF. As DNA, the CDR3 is TGTGCCATCACCCGGGACAGGGGCTCCGGAAACACCACATATTTT.

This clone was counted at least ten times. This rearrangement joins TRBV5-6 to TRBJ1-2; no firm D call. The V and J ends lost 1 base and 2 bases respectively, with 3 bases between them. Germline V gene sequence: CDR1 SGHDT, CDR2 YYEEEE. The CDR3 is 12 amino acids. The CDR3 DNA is TGTGCCAGCAGCTTGTCCAACTATGGCTACACCTTC. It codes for CASSLSNYGYTF. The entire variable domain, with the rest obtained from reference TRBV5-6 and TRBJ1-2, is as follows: DAGVTQSPTHLIKTRGQQVTLRCSPKSGHDTVSWYQQALGQGPQFIFQYYEEEERQRGNFPDRFSGHQFPNYSSELNVNALLLGDSALYLCASSLSNYGYTFGSGTRLTVV.

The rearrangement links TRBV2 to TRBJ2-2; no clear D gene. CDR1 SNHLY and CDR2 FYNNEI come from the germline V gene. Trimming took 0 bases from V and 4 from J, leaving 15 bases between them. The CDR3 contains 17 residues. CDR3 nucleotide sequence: TGTGCCAGCAGTGAAGCTGAGGTCCCGGCGGTCACCGGGGAGCTGTTTTTT. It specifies CASSEAEVPAVTGELFF.

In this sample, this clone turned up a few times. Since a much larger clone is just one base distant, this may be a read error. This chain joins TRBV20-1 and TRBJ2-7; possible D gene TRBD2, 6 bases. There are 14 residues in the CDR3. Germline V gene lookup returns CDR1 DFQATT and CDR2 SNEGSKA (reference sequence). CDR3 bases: TGCAGTGCTGGAGATCCCGGACGGGAGTACGAGCAGTACTTC. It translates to CSAGDPGREYEQYF.

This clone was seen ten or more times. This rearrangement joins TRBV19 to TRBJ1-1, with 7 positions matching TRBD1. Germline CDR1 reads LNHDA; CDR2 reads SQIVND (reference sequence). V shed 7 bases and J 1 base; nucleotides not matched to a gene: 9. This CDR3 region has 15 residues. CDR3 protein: CASTEWGQRNTEAFF. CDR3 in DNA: TGTGCCAGTACCGAGTGGGGACAGAGGAACACTGAAGCTTTCTTT.

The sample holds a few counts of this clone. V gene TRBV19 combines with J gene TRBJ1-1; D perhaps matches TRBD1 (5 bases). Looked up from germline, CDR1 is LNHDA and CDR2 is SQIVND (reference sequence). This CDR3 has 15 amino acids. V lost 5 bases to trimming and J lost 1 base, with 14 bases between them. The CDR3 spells CASSHYGTGNTEAFF. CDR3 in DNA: TGTGCCAGTAGTCATTACGGGACCGGGAACACTGAAGCTTTCTTT.

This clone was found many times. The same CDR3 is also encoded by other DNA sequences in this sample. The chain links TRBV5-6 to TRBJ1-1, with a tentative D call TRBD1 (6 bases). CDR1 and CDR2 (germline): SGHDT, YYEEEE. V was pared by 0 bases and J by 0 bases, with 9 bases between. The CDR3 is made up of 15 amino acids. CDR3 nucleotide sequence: TGTGCCAGCAGCTTGGGACAGGAGATGAACACTGAAGCTTTCTTT. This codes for CASSLGQEMNTEAFF.

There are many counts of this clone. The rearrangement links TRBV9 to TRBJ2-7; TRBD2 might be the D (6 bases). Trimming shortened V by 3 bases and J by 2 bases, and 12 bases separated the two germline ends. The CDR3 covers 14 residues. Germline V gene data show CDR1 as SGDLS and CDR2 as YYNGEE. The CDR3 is CASSGGTWTYEQYF. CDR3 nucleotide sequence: TGTGCCAGCAGCGGAGGGACTTGGACCTACGAGCAGTACTTC.

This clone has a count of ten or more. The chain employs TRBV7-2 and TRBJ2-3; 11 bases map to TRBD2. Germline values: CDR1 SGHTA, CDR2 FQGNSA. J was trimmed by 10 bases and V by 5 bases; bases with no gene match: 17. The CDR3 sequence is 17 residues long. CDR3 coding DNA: TGTGCCAGCAGCATCACTAGCGGGAGCTCATCTCGGTTTGCGCAGTATTTT. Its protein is CASSITSGSSSRFAQYF.

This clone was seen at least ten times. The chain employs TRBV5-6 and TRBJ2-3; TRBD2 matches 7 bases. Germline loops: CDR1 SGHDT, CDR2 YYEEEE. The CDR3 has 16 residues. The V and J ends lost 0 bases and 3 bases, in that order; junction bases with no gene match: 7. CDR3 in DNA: TGTGCCAGCAGCTTGGGGTTCGGGACTACGACAGATACGCAGTATTTT. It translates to CASSLGFGTTTDTQYF.

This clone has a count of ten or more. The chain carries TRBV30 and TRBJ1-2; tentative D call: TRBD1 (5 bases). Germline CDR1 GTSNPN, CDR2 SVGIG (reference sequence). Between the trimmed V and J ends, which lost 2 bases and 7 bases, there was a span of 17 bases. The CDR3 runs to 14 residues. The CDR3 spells CAWSKGHRFAGYTF. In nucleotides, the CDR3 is TGTGCCTGGAGTAAAGGACACCGGTTTGCTGGCTACACCTTC.

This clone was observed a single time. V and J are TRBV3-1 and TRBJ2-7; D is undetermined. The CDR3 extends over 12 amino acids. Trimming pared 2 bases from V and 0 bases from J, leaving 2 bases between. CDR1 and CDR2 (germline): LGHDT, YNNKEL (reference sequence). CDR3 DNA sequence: TGTGCCAGCAGCCAAAGCTCCTACGAGCAGTACTTC. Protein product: CASSQSSYEQYF.

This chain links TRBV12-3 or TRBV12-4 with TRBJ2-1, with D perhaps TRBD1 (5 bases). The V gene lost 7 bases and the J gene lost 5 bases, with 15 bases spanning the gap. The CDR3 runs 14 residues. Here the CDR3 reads CASNLGHQNNEQFF. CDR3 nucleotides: TGTGCCAGCAACCTCGGACACCAAAACAATGAGCAGTTCTTC.

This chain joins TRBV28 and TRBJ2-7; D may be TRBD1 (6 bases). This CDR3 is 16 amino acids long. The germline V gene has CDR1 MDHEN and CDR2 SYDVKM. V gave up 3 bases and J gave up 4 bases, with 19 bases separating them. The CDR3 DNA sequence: TGTGCCAGCAGTTTCGACAGGAGTCTAGCTTTGTACGAGCAGTACTTC. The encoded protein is CASSFDRSLALYEQYF.

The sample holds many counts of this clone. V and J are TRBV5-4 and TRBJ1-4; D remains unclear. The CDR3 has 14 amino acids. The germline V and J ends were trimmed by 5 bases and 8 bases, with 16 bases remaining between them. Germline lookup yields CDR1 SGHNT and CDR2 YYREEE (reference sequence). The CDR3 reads CASSPGPSEEKLFF. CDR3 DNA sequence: TGTGCCAGCAGTCCCGGGCCCAGCGAGGAAAAACTGTTTTTT.

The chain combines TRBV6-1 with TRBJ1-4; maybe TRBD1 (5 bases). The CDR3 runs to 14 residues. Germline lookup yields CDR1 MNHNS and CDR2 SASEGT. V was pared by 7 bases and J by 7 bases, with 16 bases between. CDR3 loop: CASKVGGVCEKLFF. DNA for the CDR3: TGTGCCAGCAAAGTGGGGGGGGTGTGTGAAAAACTGTTTTTT.

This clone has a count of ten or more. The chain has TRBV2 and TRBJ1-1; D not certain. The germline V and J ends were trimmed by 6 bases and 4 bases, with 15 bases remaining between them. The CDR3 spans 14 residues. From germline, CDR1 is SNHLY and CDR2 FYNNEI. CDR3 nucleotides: TGTGCCAGCAGCCAAAAAGGATTGGGCACTGAAGCTTTCTTT. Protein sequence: CASSQKGLGTEAFF.

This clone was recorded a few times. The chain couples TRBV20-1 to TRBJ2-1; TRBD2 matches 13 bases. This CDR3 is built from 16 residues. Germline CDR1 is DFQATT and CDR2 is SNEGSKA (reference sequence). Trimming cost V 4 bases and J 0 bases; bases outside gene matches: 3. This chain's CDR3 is CSATGLAGSSYNEQFF. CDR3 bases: TGCAGTGCTACGGGACTAGCGGGAAGCTCCTACAATGAGCAGTTCTTC.

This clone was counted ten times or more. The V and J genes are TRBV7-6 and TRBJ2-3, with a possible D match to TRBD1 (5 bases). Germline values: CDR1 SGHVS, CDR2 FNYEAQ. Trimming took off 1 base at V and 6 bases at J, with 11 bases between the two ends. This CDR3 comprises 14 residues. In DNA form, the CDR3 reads TGTGCCAGCAGCTTAGAGCAGGGAACGGATACGCAGTATTTT. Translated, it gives CASSLEQGTDTQYF.

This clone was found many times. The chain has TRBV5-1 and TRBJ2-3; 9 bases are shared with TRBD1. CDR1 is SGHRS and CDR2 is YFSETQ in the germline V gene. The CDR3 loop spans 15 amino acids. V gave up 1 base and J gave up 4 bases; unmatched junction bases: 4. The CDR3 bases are TGCGCCAGCAGCTTGAGGGACAGGGTCGCAGATACGCAGTATTTT. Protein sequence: CASSLRDRVADTQYF.